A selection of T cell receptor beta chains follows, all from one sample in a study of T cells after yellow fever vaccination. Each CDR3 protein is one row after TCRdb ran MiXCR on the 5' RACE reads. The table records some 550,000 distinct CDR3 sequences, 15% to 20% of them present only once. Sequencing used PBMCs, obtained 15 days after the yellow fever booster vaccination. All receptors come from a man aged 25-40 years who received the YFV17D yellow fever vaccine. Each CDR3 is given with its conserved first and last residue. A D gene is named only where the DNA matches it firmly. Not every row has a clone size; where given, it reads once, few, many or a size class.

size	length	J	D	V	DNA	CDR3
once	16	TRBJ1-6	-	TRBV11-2	TGTGCCAGCAGCTTAGGTCTTCCCGAGCTGGGGTCACCCCTCCACTTT	CASSLGLPELGSPLHF
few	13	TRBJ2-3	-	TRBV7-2	TGTGCCAGCCCGGGGGCAGGCACAGATACGCAGTATTTT	CASPGAGTDTQYF
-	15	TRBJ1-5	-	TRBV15	TGTGCCACCAGCAGCGGTGTAAATAGCAATCAGCCCCAGCATTTT	CATSSGVNSNQPQHF
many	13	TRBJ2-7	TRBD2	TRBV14	TGTGCCAGCAGCCAAGACCTAGGACTAGACCTGTACTTC	CASSQDLGLDLYF
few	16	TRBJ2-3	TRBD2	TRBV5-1	TGCGCCAGCAGCTCCCGACTAGCGGACCCCACAGATACGCAGTATTTT	CASSSRLADPTDTQYF
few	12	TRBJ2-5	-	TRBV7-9	TGTGCCAGCAGCGAGTACCAAGAGACCCAGTACTTC	CASSEYQETQYF
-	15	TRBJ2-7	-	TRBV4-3	TGCGCCAGCAGCCAAGTCGGGGGCAGCTCCTACGAGCAGTACTTC	CASSQVGGSSYEQYF
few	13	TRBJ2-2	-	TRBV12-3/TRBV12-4	TGTGCCAGCAGTCAGTACGGGTCCGGGGAGCTGTTTTTT	CASSQYGSGELFF
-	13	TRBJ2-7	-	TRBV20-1	TGCAGTTCCCGGGTTGTTACAACCTACGAGCAGTACTTC	CSSRVVTTYEQYF
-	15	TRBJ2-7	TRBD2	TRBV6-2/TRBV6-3	TGTGCCAGCAGACCCCTAGCGGAAGAAATCTACGAGCAGTACTTC	CASRPLAEEIYEQYF
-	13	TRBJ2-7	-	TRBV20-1	TGCAGTTGGGCCGGCTCCCCCTCCTACGAGCAGTACTTC	CSWAGSPSYEQYF
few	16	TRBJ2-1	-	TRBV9	TGTGCCAGCAGCCGCGCGCAGGGGCTTTGGGACAATGAGCAGTTCTTC	CASSRAQGLWDNEQFF
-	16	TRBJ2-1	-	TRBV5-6	TGTGCCAGCAGCCCGGGGACCGCCCTCTCCTACAATGAGCAGTTCTTC	CASSPGTALSYNEQFF
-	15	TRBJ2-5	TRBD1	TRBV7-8	TGTGCCAGCAGCCGAGAAGGGACAGGGGCGGAGACCCAGTACTTC	CASSREGTGAETQYF
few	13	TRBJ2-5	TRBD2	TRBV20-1	TGCAGTGCCAGTAGCGGGAGGAAAGAGACCCAGTACTTC	CSASSGRKETQYF
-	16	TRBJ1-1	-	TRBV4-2	TGTGCCAGCAGCCAAGATATCCAGGGAGACACCGCTGAAGCTTTCTTT	CASSQDIQGDTAEAFF
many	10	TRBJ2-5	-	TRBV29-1	TGCAGCGTAGCACAAGAGACCCAGTACTTC	CSVAQETQYF
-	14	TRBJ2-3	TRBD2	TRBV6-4	TGTGCCAGCAGTGAGAGCGGGAGGTCAGATACGCAGTATTTT	CASSESGRSDTQYF
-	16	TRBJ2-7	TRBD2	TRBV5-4	TGTGCCAGCAGCTTATTAGCTAGCGGGAGAGGTGACGAGCAGTACTTC	CASSLLASGRGDEQYF
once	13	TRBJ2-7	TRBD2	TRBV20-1	TGCAGTGCTAGAAGCGGGAGAGGCGACGAGCAGTACTTC	CSARSGRGDEQYF
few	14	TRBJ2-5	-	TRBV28	TGTGCCAGCAGTGGGACACCCCAAGCGAAGACCCAGTACTTC	CASSGTPQAKTQYF
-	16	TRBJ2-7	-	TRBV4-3	TGCGCCAGCAGCCAAGTGTACGGGACTGATTCCTACGAGCAGTACTTC	CASSQVYGTDSYEQYF
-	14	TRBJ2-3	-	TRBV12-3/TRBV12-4	TGTGCCAGCAGTCCGCTAGGGGGCACAGATACGCAGTATTTT	CASSPLGGTDTQYF
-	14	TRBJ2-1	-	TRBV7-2	TGTGCCAGCAGCTTTCCGGGGCACCACAATGAGCAGTTCTTC	CASSFPGHHNEQFF
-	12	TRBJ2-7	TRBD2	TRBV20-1	TGCAGTGCTAGGGCTAGCGGGGAGGAGCAGTACTTC	CSARASGEEQYF
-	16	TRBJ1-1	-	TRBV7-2	TGTGCCAGCAGCTATTTGGTTCAGTGGGGGAACACTGAAGCTTTCTTT	CASSYLVQWGNTEAFF
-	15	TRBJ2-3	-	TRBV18	TGTGCCAGCTCACCGACCACAGGGAACACAGATACGCAGTATTTT	CASSPTTGNTDTQYF
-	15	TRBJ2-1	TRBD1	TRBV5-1	TGCGCCAGCTCCAGCCGGGACAGCACCTACAATGAGCAGTTCTTC	CASSSRDSTYNEQFF
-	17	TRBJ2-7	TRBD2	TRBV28	TGTGCCAGCAGTTTACTTTCGTTGGAGCGGGAGGTGGGGGAGCAGTACTTC	CASSLLSLEREVGEQYF
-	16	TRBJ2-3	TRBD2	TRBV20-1	TGCAGTGCTAGAGATCCCGGACTAGCGGGAGTTTATACGCAGTATTTT	CSARDPGLAGVYTQYF
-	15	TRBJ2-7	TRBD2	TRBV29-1	TGCAGCGTTGGGGCGGGAGGGCCCGGCCCCTACGAGCAGTACTTC	CSVGAGGPGPYEQYF
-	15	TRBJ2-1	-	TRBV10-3	TGTGCCATCAGGGGGGGGCCTGTAGGCGCCAATGAGCAGTTCTTC	CAIRGGPVGANEQFF
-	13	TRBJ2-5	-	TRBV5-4	TGTGCCAGCAGCAAGCCGGGTCAGGAGACCCAGTACTTC	CASSKPGQETQYF
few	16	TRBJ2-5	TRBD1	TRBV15	TGTGCCACCAGCAGAGATCGGGCAGGGGGCTGGGAGACCCAGTACTTC	CATSRDRAGGWETQYF
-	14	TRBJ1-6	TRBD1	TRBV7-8	TGTGCCAGCAGCTCGGACAGGCCTATCTCACCCCTCCACTTT	CASSSDRPISPLHF
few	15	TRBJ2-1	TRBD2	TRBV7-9	TGTGCCAGCAGCTCCCTAGCGGTGGTTGTTAATGAGCAGTTCTTC	CASSSLAVVVNEQFF
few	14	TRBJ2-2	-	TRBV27	TGTGCCAGCATCCCAACAGGAGGAACCGGGGAGCTGTTTTTT	CASIPTGGTGELFF
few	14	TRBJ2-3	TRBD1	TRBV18	TGTGCCAGCTCACCAGAGGCAGGGGGTGATACGCAGTATTTT	CASSPEAGGDTQYF
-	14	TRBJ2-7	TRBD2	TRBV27	TGTGCCAGCAGTAATCTAGCGGGAGACTACGAGCAGTACTTC	CASSNLAGDYEQYF
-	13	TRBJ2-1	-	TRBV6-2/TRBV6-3	TGTGCCAGCAGGCCTCGGTCATTGCATGAGCAGTTCTTC	CASRPRSLHEQFF
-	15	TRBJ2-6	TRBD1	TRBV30	TGTGCCTGGCGGTTAGGGGGCGCTGGGGCCAACGTCCTGACTTTC	CAWRLGGAGANVLTF
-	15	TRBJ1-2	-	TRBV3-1	TGTGCCAGCAGCCAACTAGGAACAGCTAACTATGGCTACACCTTC	CASSQLGTANYGYTF
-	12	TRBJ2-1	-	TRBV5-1	TGCGCCACCTCGACCGGGGGAAATGAGCAGTTCTTC	CATSTGGNEQFF
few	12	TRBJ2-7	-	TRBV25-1	TGTGCCAGCAGTGGAGACCTAGACGAGCAGTACTTC	CASSGDLDEQYF
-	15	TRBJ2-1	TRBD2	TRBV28	TGTGCCAGCAGGGTTAGCGGGAGTTCCTACAATGAGCAGTTCTTC	CASRVSGSSYNEQFF
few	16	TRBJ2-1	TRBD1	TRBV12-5	TGTGCTAGTGGGGACAGGGGATTTAGCTCCTACAATGAGCAGTTCTTC	CASGDRGFSSYNEQFF
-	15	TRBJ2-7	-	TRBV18	TGTGCCAGCTCACCGTCGGGGGCAGGGGCCTACGAGCAGTACTTC	CASSPSGAGAYEQYF
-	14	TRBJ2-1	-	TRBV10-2	TGCGCCAGCAGTGTTGACCCCTCCTACAATGAGCAGTTCTTC	CASSVDPSYNEQFF
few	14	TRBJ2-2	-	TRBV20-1	TGCAGTGCTAGAGATCTGGTAGCATCTGGGGAGCTGTTTTTT	CSARDLVASGELFF
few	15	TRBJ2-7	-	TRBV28	TGTGCCAGCAGCTACCCTGCAGAGAACTCCTACGAGCAGTACTTC	CASSYPAENSYEQYF
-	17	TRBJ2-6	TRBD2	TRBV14	TGTGCCAGCAGCGTACGATGGGCGGGAGCCGGATCCAACGTCCTGACTTTC	CASSVRWAGAGSNVLTF
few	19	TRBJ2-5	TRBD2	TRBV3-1	TGTGCCAGCAGCCAAGACTCGGTAACTAGCGGGAGGGCCCAAGAGACCCAGTACTTC	CASSQDSVTSGRAQETQYF
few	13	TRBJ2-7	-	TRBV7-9	TGTGCCAGCAGCTTAGGGCGGTGGGACGAGCAGTACTTC	CASSLGRWDEQYF
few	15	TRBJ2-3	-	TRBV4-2	TGTGCCAGCAGCCAAGAAGAGAGGACCTCTAATACGCAGTATTTT	CASSQEERTSNTQYF
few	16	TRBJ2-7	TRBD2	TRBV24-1	TGTGCCACCAGTGATGCCGGGACTAGTGGTTTCTACGAGCAGTACTTC	CATSDAGTSGFYEQYF
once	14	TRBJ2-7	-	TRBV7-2	TGTGCCAGCAGCTTAGCTGGCAAAGACTACGAGCAGTACTTC	CASSLAGKDYEQYF
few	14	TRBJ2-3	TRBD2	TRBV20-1	TGCAGTGGGGTAGCGGGATATAGCACAGATACGCAGTATTTT	CSGVAGYSTDTQYF
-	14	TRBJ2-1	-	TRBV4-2	TGTGCCAGCAGCAAAGGGGGCTCCTACAATGAGCAGTTCTTC	CASSKGGSYNEQFF
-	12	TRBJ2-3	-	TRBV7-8	TGTGCCAGCACCCCGGGTACTTATACGCAGTATTTT	CASTPGTYTQYF
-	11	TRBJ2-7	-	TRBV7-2	TGTGCCAGCGCCGACTCCTACGAGCAGTACTTC	CASADSYEQYF